The subject of this entry is one T cell receptor beta chain. Its target is not known. The sample originates from a study of shared clonotypes between healthy human individuals. Profiled with immunoSEQ multiplex PCR; TCRdb holds only in-frame clones, not every one. The table records more than 2 million clones, roughly 95% of them present only once. Study-wide findings and caveats: The represented genetic and exposure-history diversity was limited by the small number of donors.

Trimming pared 0 bases from V and 9 bases from J, leaving 9 bases between. Looked up from germline, CDR1 is SGHAT and CDR2 is FQNNGV. This CDR3 is 13 amino acids long. Specimen: naive CD4+ T cells sorted from blood. Subset denoted: CD45RA+ positively selected. The receptor was isolated from a man between 18 and 35 years old in good health. The rearrangement joins TRBV11-2 to TRBJ2-1; a weak D match, TRBD2 (5 bases). CDR3 DNA: TGTGCCAGCAGCTTAGATCAGCTAGCTGAGCAGTTCTTC. Translated: CASSLDQLAEQFF.